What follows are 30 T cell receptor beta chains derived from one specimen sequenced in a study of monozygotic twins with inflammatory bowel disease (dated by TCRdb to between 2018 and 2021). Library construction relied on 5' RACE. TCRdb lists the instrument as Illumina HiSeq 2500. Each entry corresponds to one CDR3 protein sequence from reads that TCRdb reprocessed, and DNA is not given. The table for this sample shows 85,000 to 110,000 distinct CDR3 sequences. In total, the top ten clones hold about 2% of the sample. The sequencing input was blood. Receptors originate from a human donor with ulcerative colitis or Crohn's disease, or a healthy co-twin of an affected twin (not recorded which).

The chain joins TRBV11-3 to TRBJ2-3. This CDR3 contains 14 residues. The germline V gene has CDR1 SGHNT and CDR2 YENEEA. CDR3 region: CASSLMSGTDTQYF.

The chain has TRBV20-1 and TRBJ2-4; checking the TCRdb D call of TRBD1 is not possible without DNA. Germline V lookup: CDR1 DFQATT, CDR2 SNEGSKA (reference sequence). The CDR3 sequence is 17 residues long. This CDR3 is CSAIGQGGPRAKNIQYF.

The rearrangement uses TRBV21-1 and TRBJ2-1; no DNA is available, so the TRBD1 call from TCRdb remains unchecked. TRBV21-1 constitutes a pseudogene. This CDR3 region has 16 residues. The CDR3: CARIPRYRGASSEQFF.

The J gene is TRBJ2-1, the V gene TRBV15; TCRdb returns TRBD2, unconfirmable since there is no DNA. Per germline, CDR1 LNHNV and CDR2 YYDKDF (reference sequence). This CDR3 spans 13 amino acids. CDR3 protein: CATSCFWENEQFF.

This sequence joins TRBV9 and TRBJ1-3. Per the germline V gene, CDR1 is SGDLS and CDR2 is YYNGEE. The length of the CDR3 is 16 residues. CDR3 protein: CASSPRGDNSGNTIYF.

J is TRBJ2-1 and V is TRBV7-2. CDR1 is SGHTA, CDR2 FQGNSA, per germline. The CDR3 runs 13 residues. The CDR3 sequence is CASNPVLDNEQFF. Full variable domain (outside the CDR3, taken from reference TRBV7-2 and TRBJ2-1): GAGVSQSPSNKVTEKGKDVELRCDPISGHTALYWYRQSLGQGLEFLIYFQGNSAPDKSGLPSDRFSAERTGGSVSTLTIQRTQQEDSAVYLCASNPVLDNEQFFGPGTRLTVL.

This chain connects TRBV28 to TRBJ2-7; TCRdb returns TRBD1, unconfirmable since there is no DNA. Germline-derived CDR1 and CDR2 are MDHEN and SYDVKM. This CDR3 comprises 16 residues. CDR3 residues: CASSQRGSAGSYEQYF.

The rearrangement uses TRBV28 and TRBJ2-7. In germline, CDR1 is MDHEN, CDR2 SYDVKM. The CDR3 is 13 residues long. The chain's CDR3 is CASSSRGLYEQYF.

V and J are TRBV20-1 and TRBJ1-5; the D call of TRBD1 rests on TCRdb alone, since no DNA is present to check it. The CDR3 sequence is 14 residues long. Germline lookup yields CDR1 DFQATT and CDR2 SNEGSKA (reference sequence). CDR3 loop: CSAFDSARYQPQHF.

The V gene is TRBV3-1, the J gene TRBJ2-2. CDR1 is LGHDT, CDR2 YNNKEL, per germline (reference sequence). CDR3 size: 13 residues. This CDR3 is CASSQDHTGELFF.

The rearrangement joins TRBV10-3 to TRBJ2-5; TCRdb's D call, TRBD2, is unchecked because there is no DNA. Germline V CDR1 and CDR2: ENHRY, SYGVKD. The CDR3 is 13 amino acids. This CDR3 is CATRAQLQETQYF.

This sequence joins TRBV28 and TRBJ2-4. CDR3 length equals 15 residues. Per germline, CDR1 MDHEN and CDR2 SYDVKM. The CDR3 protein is CASSGSGRAKNMQYF.

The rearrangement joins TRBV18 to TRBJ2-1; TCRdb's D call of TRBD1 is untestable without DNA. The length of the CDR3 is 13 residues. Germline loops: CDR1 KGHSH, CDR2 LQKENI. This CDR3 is CASSPGTGPEQFF. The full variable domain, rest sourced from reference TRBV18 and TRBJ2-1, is NAGVMQNPRHLVRRRGQEARLRCSPMKGHSHVYWYRQLPEEGLKFMVYLQKENIIDESGMPKERFSAEFPKEGPSILRIQQVVRGDSAAYFCASSPGTGPEQFFGPGTRLTVL.

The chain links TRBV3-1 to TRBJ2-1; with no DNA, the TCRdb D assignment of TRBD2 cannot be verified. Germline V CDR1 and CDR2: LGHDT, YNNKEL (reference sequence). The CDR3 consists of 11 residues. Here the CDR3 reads CASSQRVEQFF.

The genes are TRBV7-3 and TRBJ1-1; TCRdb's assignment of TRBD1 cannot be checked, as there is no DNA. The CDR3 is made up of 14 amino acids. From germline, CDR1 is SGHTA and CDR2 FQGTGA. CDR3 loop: CASSRNRGNTEAFF.

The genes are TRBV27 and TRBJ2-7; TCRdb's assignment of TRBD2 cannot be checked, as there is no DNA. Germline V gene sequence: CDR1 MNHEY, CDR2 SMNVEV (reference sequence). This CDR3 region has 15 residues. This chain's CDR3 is CASSLQAGVPLEQYF.

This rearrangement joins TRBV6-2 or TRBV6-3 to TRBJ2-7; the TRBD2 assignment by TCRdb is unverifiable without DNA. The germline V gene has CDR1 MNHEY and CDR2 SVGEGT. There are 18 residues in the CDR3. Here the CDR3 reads CASSGMRRLRGSSYEQYF.

CDR3 loop: CASSSRTGDKPSYEQYF. The chain couples TRBV7-9 to TRBJ2-7; TCRdb returns TRBD1, unconfirmable since there is no DNA. The CDR3 totals 17 residues. Per the germline V gene, CDR1 is SEHNR and CDR2 is FQNEAQ (reference sequence).

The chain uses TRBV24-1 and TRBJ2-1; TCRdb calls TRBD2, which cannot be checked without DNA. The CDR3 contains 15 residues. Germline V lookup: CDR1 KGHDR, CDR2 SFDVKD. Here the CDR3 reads CATRGTSGSPLEQFF.

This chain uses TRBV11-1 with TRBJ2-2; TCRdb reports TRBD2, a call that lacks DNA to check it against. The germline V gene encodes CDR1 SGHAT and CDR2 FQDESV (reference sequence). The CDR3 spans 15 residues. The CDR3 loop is CASTPRSIGNGELFF.

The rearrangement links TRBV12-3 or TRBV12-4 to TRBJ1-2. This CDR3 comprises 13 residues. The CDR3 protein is CASSPDGGYGYTF.

The CDR3 here is CASSGGQGPYEQYF. The gene calls are TRBV5-1 and TRBJ2-7; the TCRdb D gene call, TRBD1, has no DNA to confirm it. Germline V gives CDR1 SGHRS, CDR2 YFSETQ. The CDR3 loop spans 14 amino acids.

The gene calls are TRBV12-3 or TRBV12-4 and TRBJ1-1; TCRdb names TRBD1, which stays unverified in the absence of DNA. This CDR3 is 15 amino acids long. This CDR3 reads CASSLWGTGGTEAFF.

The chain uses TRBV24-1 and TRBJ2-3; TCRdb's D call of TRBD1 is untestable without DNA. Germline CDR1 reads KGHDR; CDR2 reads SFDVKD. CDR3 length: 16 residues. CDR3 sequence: CATSDPGTGGTDTQYF.

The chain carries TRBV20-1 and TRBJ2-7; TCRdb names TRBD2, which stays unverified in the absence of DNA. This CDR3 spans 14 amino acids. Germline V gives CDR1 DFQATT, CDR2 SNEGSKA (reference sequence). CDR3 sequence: CSASGGGSRGEQYF.

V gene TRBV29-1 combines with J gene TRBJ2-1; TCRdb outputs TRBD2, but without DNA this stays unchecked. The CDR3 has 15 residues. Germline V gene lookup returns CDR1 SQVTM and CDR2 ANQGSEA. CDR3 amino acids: CSVQYFHRLYNEQFF.

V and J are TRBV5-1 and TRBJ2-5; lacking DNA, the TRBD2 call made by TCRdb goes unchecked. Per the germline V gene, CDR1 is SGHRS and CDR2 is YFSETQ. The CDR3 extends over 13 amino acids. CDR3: CASSKGLQETQYF.

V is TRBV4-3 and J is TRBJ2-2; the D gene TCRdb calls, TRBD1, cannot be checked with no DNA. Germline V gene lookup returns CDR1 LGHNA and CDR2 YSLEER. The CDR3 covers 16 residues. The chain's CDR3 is CASSQAWTWGTGELFF.

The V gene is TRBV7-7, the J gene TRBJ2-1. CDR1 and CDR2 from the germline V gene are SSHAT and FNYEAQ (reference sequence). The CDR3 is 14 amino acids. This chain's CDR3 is CASSLGRNSREQFF.

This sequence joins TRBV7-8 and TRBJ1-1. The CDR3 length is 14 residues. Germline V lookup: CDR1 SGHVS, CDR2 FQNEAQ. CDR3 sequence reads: CASSYGHPNTEAFF.